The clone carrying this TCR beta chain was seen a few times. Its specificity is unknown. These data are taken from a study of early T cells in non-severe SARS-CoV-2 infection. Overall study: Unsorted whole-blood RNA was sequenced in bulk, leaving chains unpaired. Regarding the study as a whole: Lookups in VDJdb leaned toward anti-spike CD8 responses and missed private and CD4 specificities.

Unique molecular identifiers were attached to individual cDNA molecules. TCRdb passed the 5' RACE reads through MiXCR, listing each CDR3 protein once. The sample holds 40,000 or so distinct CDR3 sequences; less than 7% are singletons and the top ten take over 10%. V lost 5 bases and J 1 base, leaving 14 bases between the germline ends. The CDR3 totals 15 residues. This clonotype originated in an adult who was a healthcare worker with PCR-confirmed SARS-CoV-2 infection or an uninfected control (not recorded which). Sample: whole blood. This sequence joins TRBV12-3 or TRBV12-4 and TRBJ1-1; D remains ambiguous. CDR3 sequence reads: CASSTTRRSNTEAFF. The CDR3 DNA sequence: TGTGCCAGCAGTACAACTCGGAGGTCGAACACTGAAGCTTTCTTT.